A single sample gave rise to the 14 T cell receptor beta chains below, sequenced in a study of T-cell reconstitution after alpha-beta-depleted transplantation in children. Preparation of the TCRbeta library involved a method that used unique molecular identifiers. TCRdb recomputed calls from the PCR reads with MiXCR, one row per CDR3 protein. The profile shows approximately 650,000 distinct CDR3 sequences, about an eighth of them singletons. The source material was PBMCs, sampled before TCRalphabeta/CD19-depleted stem cell transplant. These receptors came from a girl between 2 and 10 years old with congenital amegakaryocytic thrombocytopenia, due to receive a stem cell transplant.

This clonotype was observed many times. CDR3 sequence: CASSRTMAAYNEQFF. In DNA, the CDR3 is TGTGCCAGCAGTCGGACAATGGCAGCCTACAATGAGCAGTTCTTC. The chain links TRBV12-3 or TRBV12-4 to TRBJ2-1; D is perhaps TRBD1 (5 bases). CDR3 size: 15 residues. The V gene lost 5 bases and the J gene lost 2 bases, with 13 bases spanning the gap.

This clonotype appeared many times. This chain uses TRBV5-1 with TRBJ2-5; TRBD1 might be the D (6 bases). The V gene lost 0 bases and the J gene lost 2 bases, with 17 bases spanning the gap. The CDR3 loop spans 17 amino acids. The V gene's germline CDR1 is SGHRS and CDR2 YFSETQ. For the CDR3, the DNA is TGCGCCAGCAGCTTGGGGGCCAGAACAGGGTCGCAAGAGACCCAGTACTTC. This encodes CASSLGARTGSQETQYF.

This clonotype was observed at least ten times. V usage is TRBV11-2 and J usage is TRBJ1-5; TRBD1 is a possible D gene (5 bases). The germline gives CDR1 SGHAT, CDR2 FQNNGV. This CDR3 is built from 14 residues. V dropped 5 bases and J dropped 4 bases, with 12 bases sitting between them. This chain's CDR3 is CASSPGPLNQPQHF. The CDR3 DNA reads as TGTGCCAGCAGCCCGGGACCGCTTAATCAGCCCCAGCATTTT.

At least ten counts were recorded for this clonotype. The V call is TRBV10-1, the J call TRBJ2-5; TRBD1 might be the D (6 bases). Per the germline V gene, CDR1 is WNHNN and CDR2 is SYGVQD (reference sequence). Trimming took off 6 bases at V and 4 bases at J, with 12 bases between the two ends. CDR3 length equals 13 residues. CDR3 loop: CASSAGTRETQYF. CDR3 DNA: TGCGCCAGCAGCGCCGGGACAAGAGAGACCCAGTACTTC.

The genes are TRBV5-1 and TRBJ2-2, with 8 bases identical to TRBD2. The CDR3 is 14 amino acids. V lost 6 bases and J lost 0; bases outside the gene matches: 1. Germline assignment: CDR1 SGHRS and CDR2 YFSETQ. DNA of the CDR3: TGCGCCAGCAAACTAGCGGCGAACACCGGGGAGCTGTTTTTT. This translates into CASKLAANTGELFF.

This clonotype was seen a handful of times. The J gene is TRBJ2-1, the V gene TRBV19; TRBD2 aligns across 7 bases. V trimming: 10 bases; J trimming: 4 bases; junction bases outside the gene matches: 7. The CDR3 has 13 amino acids. Germline lookup yields CDR1 LNHDA and CDR2 SQIVND (reference sequence). The CDR3 coding sequence is TGTGCCACCCAGACTAGCAGATACAATGAGCAGTTCTTC. Translation: CATQTSRYNEQFF.

The sample holds many counts of this clonotype. The chain recombines TRBV4-1 with TRBJ1-4; no clear D. The CDR3 length is 16 residues. Trimming removed 1 base from V and 1 base from J, with 10 bases in between. Germline V gene lookup returns CDR1 MGHRA and CDR2 YSYEKL. The CDR3 nucleotides are TGCGCCAGCAGCCAAGGGGTCGGAGAAACTAATGAAAAACTGTTTTTT. Amino acid sequence: CASSQGVGETNEKLFF.

This clonotype was seen only a few times. CDR3 in DNA: TGCGCCAGCAGCTTGGAACCGGGACTAGCGGGAGGGCCTCAGCGAGAGACCCAGTACTTC. Its translation is CASSLEPGLAGGPQRETQYF. V gene TRBV5-1 combines with J gene TRBJ2-5, with 16 bases lining up with TRBD2. Germline V gives CDR1 SGHRS, CDR2 YFSETQ. V was pared by 0 bases and J by 4 bases, with 12 bases of the junction left unmatched. The CDR3 covers 20 residues.

This clonotype was seen a handful of times. This chain joins TRBV24-1 and TRBJ2-1; D ambiguous. The germline V gene has CDR1 KGHDR and CDR2 SFDVKD. The CDR3 covers 11 residues. The ends were cut back, 12 bases at V and 8 bases at J, with 13 bases in the middle. CDR3 coding DNA: TGTGCCGTCTGTAGTGGAGATGAGCAGTTCTTC. It is translated as CAVCSGDEQFF.

This clonotype was seen more than once but under ten times. The chain couples TRBV5-1 to TRBJ2-7, with D perhaps TRBD1 (6 bases). Trimming stripped 3 bases from V and 5 bases from J, with 18 bases between. The germline V gene encodes CDR1 SGHRS and CDR2 YFSETQ. The CDR3 runs 15 residues. The CDR3 DNA follows: TGCGCCAGCAGCTGGCCGAACAGGGCTGTCGACGAGCAGTACTTC. It translates to CASSWPNRAVDEQYF.

This clonotype has just a few counts. The gene calls are TRBV5-1 and TRBJ1-2; D is unresolved. The V gene's germline CDR1 is SGHRS and CDR2 YFSETQ. The ends were cut back, 3 bases at V and 3 bases at J, with 15 bases in the middle. The CDR3 spans 15 residues. This chain's CDR3 is CASSSEAHGYYGYTF. The CDR3, as DNA: TGCGCCAGCAGCTCGGAGGCCCACGGGTACTATGGCTACACCTTC. The variable domain in full, completed from reference TRBV5-1 and TRBJ1-2, reads KAGVTQTPRYLIKTRGQQVTLSCSPISGHRSVSWYQQTPGQGLQFLFEYFSETQRNKGNFPGRFSGRQFSNSRSEMNVSTLELGDSALYLCASSSEAHGYYGYTFGSGTRLTVV.

This clonotype was observed many times. V usage is TRBV5-1 and J usage is TRBJ2-6, with D perhaps assigned TRBD1 or TRBD2 (5 bases each). From germline, CDR1 is SGHRS and CDR2 YFSETQ. The CDR3 has 15 amino acids. The V and J ends lost 2 bases and 0 bases respectively, with 6 bases between them. CDR3 protein: CASSFGTSGANVLTF. The CDR3 nucleotides are TGCGCCAGCAGCTTCGGGACCTCTGGGGCCAACGTCCTGACTTTC.

This clonotype was seen a few times. One end of the junction fails to match germline, which may point to a read error. The chain uses TRBV3-1 and TRBJ2-1; TRBD2 matches at 10 bases. Germline V gene sequence: CDR1 LGHDT, CDR2 YNNKEL (reference sequence). The CDR3 contains 18 residues. CDR3 sequence reads: CATSQDMYLRLAGNEQFF. CDR3 nucleotide sequence: TGTGCCACCAGCCAAGATATGTATTTGAGACTAGCGGGCAATGAGCAGTTCTTC.

Many counts were recorded for this clonotype. The chain carries TRBV6-6 and TRBJ2-5; D could derive from TRBD1 or TRBD2 (5 bases each). The CDR3 runs 13 residues. Germline V CDR1 and CDR2: MNHNY, SVGAGI (reference sequence). The V and J ends lost 0 bases and 5 bases respectively, with 7 bases between them. CDR3 in DNA: TGTGCCAGCAGTTACTCGGGGGTGGAGACCCAGTACTTC. This codes for CASSYSGVETQYF.